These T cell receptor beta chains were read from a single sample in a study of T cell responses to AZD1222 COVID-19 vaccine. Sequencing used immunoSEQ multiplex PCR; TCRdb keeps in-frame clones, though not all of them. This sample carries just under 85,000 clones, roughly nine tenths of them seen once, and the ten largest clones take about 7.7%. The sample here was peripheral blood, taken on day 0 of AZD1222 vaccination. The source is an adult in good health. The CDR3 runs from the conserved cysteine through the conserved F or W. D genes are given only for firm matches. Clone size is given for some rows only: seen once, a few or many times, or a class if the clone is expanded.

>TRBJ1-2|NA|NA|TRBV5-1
CASSLETYNYGYTF
TGCGCCAGCAGCTTAGAAACCTATAACTATGGCTACACCTTC
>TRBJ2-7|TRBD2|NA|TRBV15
CATSEGLAGAYEQYF
TGTGCCACCAGCGAGGGACTAGCGGGCGCCTACGAGCAGTACTTC
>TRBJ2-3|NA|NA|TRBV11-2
CASSLVQGTDTQYF
TGTGCCAGCAGCTTAGTCCAGGGCACAGATACGCAGTATTTT
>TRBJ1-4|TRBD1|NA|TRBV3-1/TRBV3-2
CASSQYQQGVEKLFF
TGTGCCAGCAGCCAATATCAACAGGGGGTTGAAAAACTGTTTTTT
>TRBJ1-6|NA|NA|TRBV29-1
CSVGGGGLNSPLHF
TGCAGCGTTGGGGGGGGCGGTCTTAATTCACCCCTCCACTTT
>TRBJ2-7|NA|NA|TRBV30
CAWSPQVSYEQYF
TGTGCCTGGAGCCCACAGGTTTCCTACGAGCAGTACTTC
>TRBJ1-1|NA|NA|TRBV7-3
CASRQGMNTEAFF
TGTGCCAGCAGGCAGGGCATGAACACTGAAGCTTTCTTT
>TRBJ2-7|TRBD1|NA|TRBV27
CASSSLSTGAREQYF
TGTGCCAGCAGTTCCCTCTCGACAGGGGCTCGCGAGCAGTACTTC
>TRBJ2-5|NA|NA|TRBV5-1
CASSLVGAAQETQYF
TGCGCCAGCAGCTTGGTTGGGGCAGCCCAAGAGACCCAGTACTTC
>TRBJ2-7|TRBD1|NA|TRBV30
CAWSDGTGIGYEQYF
TGTGCCTGGAGTGACGGGACAGGGATAGGCTACGAGCAGTACTTC
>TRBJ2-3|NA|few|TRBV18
CASSPIIGSSTDTQYF
TGTGCCAGCTCACCGATAATTGGTTCTAGCACAGATACGCAGTATTTT
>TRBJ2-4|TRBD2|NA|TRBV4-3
CASSQGGGGLAGDGNIQYF
TGCGCCAGCAGCCAAGGTGGGGGGGGACTAGCGGGAGACGGAAACATTCAGTACTTC
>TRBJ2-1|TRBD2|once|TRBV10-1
CASSRGVGNYNEQFF
TGCGCCAGCAGTCGGGGGGTCGGAAACTACAATGAGCAGTTCTTC
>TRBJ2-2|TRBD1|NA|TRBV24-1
CATSGTSQGARTGELFF
TGTGCCACCAGTGGTACCTCACAGGGGGCGAGAACCGGGGAGCTGTTTTTT
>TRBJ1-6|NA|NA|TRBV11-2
CASSLDLLGRYSPLHF
TGTGCCAGCAGCTTAGATCTTCTAGGGAGGTATTCACCCCTCCACTTT
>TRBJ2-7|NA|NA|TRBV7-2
CASSLTPRTEQYF
TGTGCCAGCAGCTTAACCCCCCGCACCGAGCAGTACTTC
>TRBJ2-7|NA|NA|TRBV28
CASSSPGSSYEQYF
TGTGCCAGCAGTTCCCCAGGATCCTCCTACGAGCAGTACTTC
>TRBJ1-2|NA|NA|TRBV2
CARKGGEGSSGYTF
TGTGCCAGGAAAGGAGGTGAGGGTTCGTCAGGCTACACCTTC
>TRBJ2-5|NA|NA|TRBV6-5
CASSLSLGETQYF
TGTGCCAGCAGTTTATCACTCGGAGAGACCCAGTACTTC
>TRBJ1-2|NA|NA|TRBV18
CASSPQVDYGYTF
TGTGCCAGCTCACCTCAGGTGGACTATGGCTACACCTTC
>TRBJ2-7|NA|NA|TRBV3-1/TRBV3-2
CASSLRGQVDEQYF
TGTGCCAGCAGCTTGCGGGGCCAGGTGGACGAGCAGTACTTC
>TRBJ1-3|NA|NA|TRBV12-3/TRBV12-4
CATQGQGNTIYF
TGTGCCACCCAGGGGCAGGGAAACACCATATATTTT
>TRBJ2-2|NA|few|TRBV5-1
CASSLQGPETGELFF
TGCGCCAGCAGTCTCCAGGGCCCGGAGACCGGGGAGCTGTTTTTT
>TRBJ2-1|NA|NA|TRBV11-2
CASRTGLDEQFF
TGTGCCAGCAGGACGGGGCTCGATGAGCAGTTCTTC
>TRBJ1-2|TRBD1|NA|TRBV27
CASSARTGYGYTF
TGTGCCAGCAGTGCCCGGACAGGGTATGGCTACACCTTC
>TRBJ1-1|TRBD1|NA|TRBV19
CASSAHSGGNTEAFF
TGTGCCAGTAGTGCCCACTCAGGGGGGAACACTGAAGCTTTCTTT
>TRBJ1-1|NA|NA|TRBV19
CASAAYSGTSNTEAFF
TGTGCCAGTGCTGCTTATTCCGGGACATCGAACACTGAAGCTTTCTTT
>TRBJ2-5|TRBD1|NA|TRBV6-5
CASSFGQGAETQYF
TGTGCCAGCAGCTTCGGACAGGGGGCAGAGACCCAGTACTTC
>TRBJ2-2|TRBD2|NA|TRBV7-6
CASSTLAGPARDTGELFF
TGTGCCAGCAGCACCCTAGCGGGCCCCGCTCGGGACACCGGGGAGCTGTTTTTT
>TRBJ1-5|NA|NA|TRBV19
CASTSSGANGQPQHF
TGTGCCAGTACGAGTTCGGGGGCGAATGGTCAGCCCCAGCATTTT
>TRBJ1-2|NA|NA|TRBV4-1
CASSHSDQNYGYTF
TGCGCCAGCAGCCATTCTGACCAAAACTATGGCTACACCTTC
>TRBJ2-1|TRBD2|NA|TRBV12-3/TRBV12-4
CAIRAGVNNEQFF
TGTGCCATAAGGGCGGGGGTTAACAATGAGCAGTTCTTC
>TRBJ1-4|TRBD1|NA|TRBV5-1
CASSLGQGAVVEKLFF
TGCGCCAGCAGCTTGGGACAGGGGGCAGTAGTTGAAAAACTGTTTTTT
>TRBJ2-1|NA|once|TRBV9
CASSDSGISSYNEQFF
TGTGCCAGCAGCGACTCAGGGATTTCCTCCTACAATGAGCAGTTCTTC
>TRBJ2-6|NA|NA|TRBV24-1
CATGSAGSGANVLTF
TGTGCCACAGGTTCGGCCGGCTCTGGGGCCAACGTCCTGACTTTC
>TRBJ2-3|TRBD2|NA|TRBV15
CATSKGLESDTQYF
TGTGCCACCAGCAAAGGACTAGAATCAGATACGCAGTATTTT
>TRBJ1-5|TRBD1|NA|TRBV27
CASRRDRVDGQPQHF
TGTGCCAGCAGAAGGGACAGGGTAGATGGTCAGCCCCAGCATTTT
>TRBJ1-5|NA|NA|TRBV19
CASSARGVLGNQPQHF
TGTGCCAGTAGTGCACGAGGGGTTTTGGGCAATCAGCCCCAGCATTTT
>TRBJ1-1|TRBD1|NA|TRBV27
CASRLDRVNEAFF
TGTGCCAGCAGATTGGACAGGGTGAATGAAGCTTTCTTT
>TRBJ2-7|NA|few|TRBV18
CASSPADGPYEQYF
TGTGCCAGCTCACCAGCGGACGGCCCCTACGAGCAGTACTTC